These 31 T cell receptor beta chains share one sample of origin, sequenced in a study of T-cell reconstitution after alpha-beta-depleted transplantation in children. Construction of the TCRbeta library involved unique molecular identifiers. TCRdb reprocessed the PCR reads with MiXCR, giving one entry per CDR3 protein. The table includes 500,000 to 750,000 distinct CDR3 sequences, over 20% detected once. This material consisted of PBMCs, taken before TCRalphabeta/CD19-depleted stem cell transplant. These receptor sequences come from a boy in the first two years of life with Wiskott-Aldrich syndrome, due to receive a stem cell transplant.

This clonotype was seen a handful of times. This chain uses TRBV6-6 with TRBJ1-3, with D possibly matching TRBD1 (5 bases). Deletions cut 8 bases from V and 4 bases from J, with 12 bases between. The CDR3 has 13 amino acids. The germline CDR1 and CDR2 sequences are MNHNY and SVGAGI (reference sequence). The CDR3 DNA is TGTGCCAGCCTACTGGCAGGGGGAAACACCATATATTTT. Translated: CASLLAGGNTIYF.

CDR3 DNA: TGTGCCAGCAGATCCTTTGGACTAGCGGGAGGGGAGACCCAGTACTTC. This sequence encodes CASRSFGLAGGETQYF. The chain joins TRBV27 to TRBJ2-5, with 15 bases fitting TRBD2. The J segment lost 5 bases and the V segment lost 6 bases, leaving 7 bases of the junction unmatched. Germline CDR1 reads MNHEY; CDR2 reads SMNVEV (reference sequence). The CDR3 totals 16 residues.

The gene calls are TRBV29-1 and TRBJ2-1; D is possibly TRBD1 (5 bases). CDR3 length: 12 amino acids. Trimming pared 5 bases from V and 7 bases from J, leaving 12 bases between. Looked up from germline, CDR1 is SQVTM and CDR2 is ANQGSEA. In DNA, the CDR3 is TGCAGCGTTAGGGGTGGGCGAAATGAGCAGTTCTTC. Its translation: CSVRGGRNEQFF.

This clonotype was detected only a few times. This chain joins TRBV12-3 or TRBV12-4 and TRBJ2-5; D is perhaps TRBD2 (5 bases). Trimming took 6 bases from V and 4 from J, leaving 15 bases between them. The CDR3 consists of 14 residues. The CDR3 is CASSTYSGSETQYF. In DNA, the CDR3 is TGTGCCAGCAGCACATATTCGGGGTCAGAGACCCAGTACTTC.

This clonotype was detected a few times. The V and J genes are TRBV3-1 and TRBJ2-3, with 7 bases aligning to TRBD2. This CDR3 spans 15 amino acids. The germline CDR1 and CDR2 sequences are LGHDT and YNNKEL (reference sequence). V lost 5 bases and J lost 1; bases outside the gene matches: 6. CDR3 residues: CASSDLAARTDTQYF. The CDR3 coding sequence is TGTGCCAGCAGCGACCTAGCGGCCCGCACAGATACGCAGTATTTT.

This clonotype occurred many times. The chain combines TRBV7-9 with TRBJ2-1; 9 bases map to TRBD2. Germline CDR1 SEHNR, CDR2 FQNEAQ (reference sequence). The CDR3 extends over 14 amino acids. Trimming at V came to 5 bases and at J to 8 bases, leaving 7 bases not matched to a gene. The CDR3: CASSGTSRSHEQFF. In DNA form, the CDR3 reads TGTGCCAGCAGCGGGACTAGCAGGTCCCATGAGCAGTTCTTC.

The V call is TRBV12-3 or TRBV12-4, the J call TRBJ2-1; D perhaps matches TRBD2 (5 bases). CDR3 size: 13 residues. Trimming removed 5 bases from V and 7 bases from J, with 12 bases in between. CDR3 bases: TGTGCCAGCAGTCTGAGGGCTCTTAATGAGCAGTTCTTC. Translated, it gives CASSLRALNEQFF.

The V and J genes are TRBV7-6 and TRBJ2-3; D unclear. This CDR3 contains 13 residues. CDR1 is SGHVS, CDR2 FNYEAQ, per germline. V shed 2 bases and J shed 6 bases, with 9 bases lying between them. In nucleotides, the CDR3 is TGTGCCAGCAGCTTACTGCCCGGGGATACGCAGTATTTT. It encodes CASSLLPGDTQYF. The full variable domain, rest sourced from reference TRBV7-6 and TRBJ2-3, is GAGVSQSPRYKVTKRGQDVALRCDPISGHVSLYWYRQALGQGPEFLTYFNYEAQQDKSGLPNDRFSAERPEGSISTLTIQRTEQRDSAMYRCASSLLPGDTQYFGPGTRLTVL.

There are a few counts of this clonotype. The V call is TRBV7-2, the J call TRBJ2-5; 8 bases are a match to TRBD2. J was trimmed by 5 bases and V by 5 bases; bases with no gene match: 7. From germline, CDR1 is SGHTA and CDR2 FQGNSA. This CDR3 spans 14 amino acids. The CDR3: CASSASGGPETQYF. Here the CDR3 DNA reads TGTGCCAGCAGCGCATCGGGAGGGCCTGAGACCCAGTACTTC.

This clonotype has more than one count but fewer than ten. This chain uses TRBV4-2 with TRBJ2-1; perhaps TRBD2 as D (6 bases). Germline CDR1 and CDR2: LGHNA and YNFKEQ. The CDR3 has 16 amino acids. V was pared by 1 base and J by 2 bases, with 12 bases between. The CDR3 nucleotides are TGTGCCAGCAGCCAAGTGGCGGAGGGCCCCTACAATGAGCAGTTCTTC. This codes for CASSQVAEGPYNEQFF.

The table lists this clonotype with a few counts. V usage is TRBV12-3 or TRBV12-4 and J usage is TRBJ2-7, with 9 nucleotides matching TRBD1. Trimming removed 8 bases from V and 5 bases from J; junction bases left unmatched: 10. The CDR3 spans 14 residues. The CDR3 region is CASSTGTGTHEQYF. CDR3 bases: TGTGCCAGCTCAACTGGGACAGGGACCCACGAGCAGTACTTC.

Comments on this clonotype: Germline is not matched at one junction end, which may reflect a read error. This rearrangement joins TRBV20-1 to TRBJ2-1; 12 bases map to TRBD2. The CDR3 contains 15 residues. The germline V gene has CDR1 DFQATT and CDR2 SNEGSKA (reference sequence). The CDR3 bases are TGCTGTGCTAGAGATGCTAGCGGGAGGGCGTGGGAGCAGTTCTTC. The encoded protein is CCARDASGRAWEQFF.

V and J are TRBV5-5 and TRBJ2-1; 8 bases are shared with TRBD2. V was clipped by 1 base and J by 0 bases; unmatched bases: 9. This CDR3 comprises 18 residues. The germline CDR1 and CDR2 sequences are SGHKS and YYEKEE (reference sequence). The CDR3 spells CASSLSFGLAGSYNEQFF. The CDR3 nucleotides are TGTGCCAGCAGCTTGTCCTTTGGCCTAGCGGGCTCCTACAATGAGCAGTTCTTC.

This rearrangement joins TRBV3-1 to TRBJ2-6, with D uncertain. The CDR3 loop spans 15 amino acids. Germline V CDR1 and CDR2: LGHDT, YNNKEL (reference sequence). V was shortened by 1 base and J by 0 bases, with 4 bases between the two germline ends. CDR3 bases: TGTGCCAGCAGCCAAGGGGTCTCTGGGGCCAACGTCCTGACTTTC. Translated, it gives CASSQGVSGANVLTF.

This clonotype was seen more than once but under ten times. V is TRBV6-5 and J is TRBJ2-7; 9 bases fit TRBD2. Germline V gene data show CDR1 as MNHEY and CDR2 as SVGAGI. The CDR3 is 17 residues long. The ends lost 3 bases at V and 2 bases at J; junction bases unmatched: 11. CDR3 loop: CASSYTLLAGPAYEQYF. CDR3 in DNA: TGTGCCAGCAGTTATACCTTACTAGCGGGTCCCGCCTACGAGCAGTACTTC.

The chain carries TRBV20-1 and TRBJ1-2; the D is unclear. The CDR3 loop spans 10 amino acids. Trimming stripped 4 bases from V and 14 bases from J, with 14 bases between. Germline V gene data show CDR1 as DFQATT and CDR2 as SNEGSKA (reference sequence). For the CDR3, the DNA is TGCAGTGCTATCGACAACACGGCAACCTTC. It is translated as CSAIDNTATF.

This clonotype was observed a few times. The chain is built from TRBV3-1 and TRBJ2-7; 9 nucleotides align to TRBD1. CDR3 length: 14 amino acids. V shed 6 bases, J shed 2 bases, and the junction held 5 bases outside the gene matches. Germline CDR1 and CDR2: LGHDT and YNNKEL (reference sequence). The CDR3 nucleotides read TGTGCCAGCAGAAGACGACAGGGGGCCTACGAGCAGTACTTC. Protein product: CASRRRQGAYEQYF.

The rearrangement links TRBV2 to TRBJ2-3; 8 positions match TRBD2. CDR1 SNHLY and CDR2 FYNNEI come from the germline V gene. This CDR3 is built from 15 residues. Unmatched junction bases numbered 6, after V lost 4 bases and J lost 3 bases. For the CDR3, the DNA is TGTGCCAGCAGTGTAAGCGGGAGTTGGACAGATACGCAGTATTTT. This gives the protein CASSVSGSWTDTQYF.

The V gene is TRBV10-3, the J gene TRBJ1-6; tentatively, D is TRBD1 (5 bases). The CDR3 runs 13 residues. Trimming stripped 11 bases from V and 3 bases from J, with 11 bases between. CDR1 is ENHRY and CDR2 is SYGVKD in the germline V gene. The CDR3 sequence is CAVRGGYNSPLHF. Here the CDR3 DNA reads TGTGCCGTCCGCGGGGGCTATAATTCACCCCTCCACTTT.

The rearrangement joins TRBV7-2 to TRBJ1-1; TRBD1 matches 8 bases. This CDR3 is built from 15 residues. Germline V gene data show CDR1 as SGHTA and CDR2 as FQGNSA. V trimming: 3 bases; J trimming: 5 bases; junction bases outside the gene matches: 8. The CDR3 coding sequence is TGTGCCAGCAGCTTGATTTGGACAGGGAGGACTGAAGCTTTCTTT. It specifies CASSLIWTGRTEAFF.

The rearrangement uses TRBV18 and TRBJ2-3; D assignment may be TRBD1 or TRBD2 (7 bases each). Germline V gene data show CDR1 as KGHSH and CDR2 as LQKENI. This CDR3 comprises 15 residues. With 1 base removed from V and 4 bases from J, the gap between germline ends came to 12 bases. CDR3 sequence reads: CASSPQGAGADTQYF. Written as DNA, the CDR3 is TGTGCCAGCTCACCACAGGGGGCGGGAGCAGATACGCAGTATTTT.

The rearrangement uses TRBV5-1 and TRBJ1-1, with 11 bases aligning to TRBD1. With 2 bases clipped from V and 4 bases from J, the junction kept 4 bases outside the gene matches. The CDR3 contains 15 residues. In germline, CDR1 is SGHRS, CDR2 YFSETQ. The CDR3 is CASSFRTGGGTEAFF. For the CDR3, the DNA is TGCGCCAGCAGCTTCCGGACAGGGGGCGGCACTGAAGCTTTCTTT.

A few counts support this clonotype. The rearrangement uses TRBV5-1 and TRBJ2-3; D not certain. Trimming stripped 1 base from V and 2 bases from J, with 8 bases between. The CDR3 covers 14 residues. The germline gives CDR1 SGHRS, CDR2 YFSETQ. The CDR3 loop reads CASSLYELTDTQYF. DNA for the CDR3: TGCGCCAGCAGCTTGTACGAGCTCACAGATACGCAGTATTTT.

Only one count was recorded for this clonotype. The chain employs TRBV6-2 or TRBV6-3 and TRBJ1-2; 9 positions match TRBD1. There are 15 residues in the CDR3. Germline-derived CDR1 and CDR2 are MNHEY and SVGEGT. The junction had 7 bases not matched to a gene; V was cut back by 6 bases and J by 2 bases. This CDR3 reads CASSDGGTGNYGYTF. The CDR3 coding sequence is TGTGCCAGCAGCGACGGGGGGACAGGGAACTATGGCTACACCTTC.

The V call is TRBV5-1, the J call TRBJ1-2; TRBD1 is a possible D gene (5 bases). The V end was cut by 1 base, the J end by 3 bases, with 10 bases between. This CDR3 comprises 14 residues. Germline V CDR1 and CDR2: SGHRS, YFSETQ. This CDR3 is CASSLSRGHYGYTF. The CDR3, as DNA: TGCGCCAGCAGCTTGTCTAGGGGCCACTATGGCTACACCTTC. The full variable domain, rest sourced from reference TRBV5-1 and TRBJ1-2, is KAGVTQTPRYLIKTRGQQVTLSCSPISGHRSVSWYQQTPGQGLQFLFEYFSETQRNKGNFPGRFSGRQFSNSRSEMNVSTLELGDSALYLCASSLSRGHYGYTFGSGTRLTVV.

In DNA, the CDR3 is TGCGCCAGCAGCTGGCGGGAGGGCTACGAGCAGTACTTC. Translated, it gives CASSWREGYEQYF. J is TRBJ2-7 and V is TRBV5-1; 9 nucleotides agree with TRBD2. Trimming took 3 bases from V and 3 from J; bases not matched to a gene: 1. The germline CDR1 and CDR2 sequences are SGHRS and YFSETQ. This CDR3 has 13 amino acids.

This clonotype was counted between two and nine times. The rearrangement uses TRBV11-2 and TRBJ2-2; 7 positions match TRBD2. The V gene end was trimmed by 0 bases and the J gene end by 4 bases; junction bases not matched to a gene: 5. Germline CDR1 is SGHAT and CDR2 is FQNNGV. This CDR3 region has 16 residues. The chain's CDR3 is CASSLEGAGVTGELFF. CDR3 coding DNA: TGTGCCAGCAGCTTAGAAGGGGCGGGAGTCACCGGGGAGCTGTTTTTT.

This clonotype occurred a few times. The chain joins TRBV6-5 to TRBJ2-5; D ambiguous. V gave up 5 bases and J gave up 4 bases, with 14 bases separating them. The CDR3 loop spans 14 amino acids. Germline V gene data show CDR1 as MNHEY and CDR2 as SVGAGI. The CDR3 nucleotides read TGTGCCAGCAGTCGACAAGGGTGGTCAGAGACCCAGTACTTC. It codes for CASSRQGWSETQYF.

V usage is TRBV7-9 and J usage is TRBJ2-3; D is uncertain. There are 14 residues in the CDR3. Per the germline V gene, CDR1 is SEHNR and CDR2 is FQNEAQ (reference sequence). V lost 1 base to trimming and J lost 6 bases, with 11 bases between them. CDR3 loop: CASSLVELRDTQYF. The CDR3 region has the DNA TGTGCCAGCAGCTTAGTGGAACTGCGGGATACGCAGTATTTT.

This clonotype was detected a few times. V gene TRBV12-3 or TRBV12-4 combines with J gene TRBJ2-1; a weak D match, TRBD1 (6 bases). The CDR3 sequence is 15 residues long. V was trimmed by 6 bases and J by 6 bases, leaving 18 bases between them. CDR3 sequence reads: CASRGFTGPVNEQFF. As DNA, the CDR3 is TGTGCCAGCAGGGGGTTCACAGGGCCGGTCAATGAGCAGTTCTTC.

This clonotype was detected a few times. This chain links TRBV7-9 with TRBJ1-1; 10 nucleotides align to TRBD1. Trimming removed 4 bases from V and 4 bases from J; junction bases left unmatched: 12. The CDR3 has 17 residues. Germline V gives CDR1 SEHNR, CDR2 FQNEAQ (reference sequence). CDR3: CASSSGQGIPRGTEAFF. The CDR3 coding sequence is TGTGCCAGCAGCTCGGGACAGGGGATCCCTAGGGGCACTGAAGCTTTCTTT.